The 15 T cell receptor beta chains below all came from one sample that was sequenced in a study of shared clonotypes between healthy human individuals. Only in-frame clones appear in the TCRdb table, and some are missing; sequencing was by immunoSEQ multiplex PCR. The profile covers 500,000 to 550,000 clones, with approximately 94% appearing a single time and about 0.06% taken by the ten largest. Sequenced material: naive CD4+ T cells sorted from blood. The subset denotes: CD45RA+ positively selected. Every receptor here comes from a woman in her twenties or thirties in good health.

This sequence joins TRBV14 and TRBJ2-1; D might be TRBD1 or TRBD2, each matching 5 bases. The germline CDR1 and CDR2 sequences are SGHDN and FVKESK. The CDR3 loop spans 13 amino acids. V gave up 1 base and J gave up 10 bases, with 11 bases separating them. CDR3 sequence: CASSQGGVGEQFF. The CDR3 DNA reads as TGTGCCAGCAGCCAAGGAGGGGTCGGCGAGCAGTTCTTC.

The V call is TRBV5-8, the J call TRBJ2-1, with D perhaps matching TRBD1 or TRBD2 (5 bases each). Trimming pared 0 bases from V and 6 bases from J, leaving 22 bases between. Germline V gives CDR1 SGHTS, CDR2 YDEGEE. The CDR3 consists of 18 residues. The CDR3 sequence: CASSLAWGSGHQSNEQFF. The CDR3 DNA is TGTGCCAGCAGCTTGGCCTGGGGGTCTGGGCATCAAAGCAATGAGCAGTTCTTC.

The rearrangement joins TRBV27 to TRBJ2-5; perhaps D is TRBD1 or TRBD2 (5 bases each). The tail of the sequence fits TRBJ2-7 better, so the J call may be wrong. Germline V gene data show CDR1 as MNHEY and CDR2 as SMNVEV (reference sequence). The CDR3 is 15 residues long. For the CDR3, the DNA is TGTGCCAGCAGCACCCCCGGGACGGTGGCCTACGAGCAGTACTTC. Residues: CASSTPGTVAYEQYF.

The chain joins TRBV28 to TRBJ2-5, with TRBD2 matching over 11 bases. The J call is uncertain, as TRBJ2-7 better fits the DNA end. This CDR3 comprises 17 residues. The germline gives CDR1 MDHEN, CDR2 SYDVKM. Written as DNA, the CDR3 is TGTGCCAGCAATCGTGAGGGCTTAGCGGGAGGGCCTTACGAGCAGTACTTC. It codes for CASNREGLAGGPYEQYF.

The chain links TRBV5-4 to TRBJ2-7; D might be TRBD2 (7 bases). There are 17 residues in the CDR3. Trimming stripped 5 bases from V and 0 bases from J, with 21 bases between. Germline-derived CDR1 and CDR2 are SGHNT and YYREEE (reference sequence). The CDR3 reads CASSPGGGFKGSYEQYF. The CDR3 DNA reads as TGTGCCAGCAGTCCAGGCGGGGGCTTCAAGGGCTCCTACGAGCAGTACTTC. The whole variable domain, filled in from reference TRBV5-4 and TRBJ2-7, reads ETGVTQSPTHLIKTRGQQVTLRCSSQSGHNTVSWYQQALGQGPQFIFQYYREEENGRGNFPPRFSGLQFPNYSSELNVNALELDDSALYLCASSPGGGFKGSYEQYFGPGTRLTVT.

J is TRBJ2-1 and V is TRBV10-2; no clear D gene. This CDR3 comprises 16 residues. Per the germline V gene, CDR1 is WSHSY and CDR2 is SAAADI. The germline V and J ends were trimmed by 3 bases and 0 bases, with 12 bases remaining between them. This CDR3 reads CASSDPGSSSYNEQFF. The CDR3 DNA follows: TGCGCCAGCAGTGATCCTGGTAGTAGCTCCTACAATGAGCAGTTCTTC.

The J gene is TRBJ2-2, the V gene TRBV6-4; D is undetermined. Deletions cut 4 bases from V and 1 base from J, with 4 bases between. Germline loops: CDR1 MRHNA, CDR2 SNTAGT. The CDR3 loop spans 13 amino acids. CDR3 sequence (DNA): TGTGCCAGCAGTGCGGAGAACACCGGGGAGCTGTTTTTT. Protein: CASSAENTGELFF.

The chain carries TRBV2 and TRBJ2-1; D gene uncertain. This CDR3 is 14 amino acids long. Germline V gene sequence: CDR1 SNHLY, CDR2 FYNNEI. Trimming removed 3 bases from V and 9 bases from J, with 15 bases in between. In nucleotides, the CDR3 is TGTGCCAGCAGTGATTTTCGTTCTGGGGTTGAGCAGTTCTTC. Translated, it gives CASSDFRSGVEQFF.

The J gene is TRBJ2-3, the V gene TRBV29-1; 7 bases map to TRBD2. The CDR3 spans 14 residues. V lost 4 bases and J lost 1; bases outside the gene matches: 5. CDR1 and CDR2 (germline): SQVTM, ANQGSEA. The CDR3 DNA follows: TGCAGCGTTGGACTAGCAAGCGGCACAGATACGCAGTATTTT. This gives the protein CSVGLASGTDTQYF.

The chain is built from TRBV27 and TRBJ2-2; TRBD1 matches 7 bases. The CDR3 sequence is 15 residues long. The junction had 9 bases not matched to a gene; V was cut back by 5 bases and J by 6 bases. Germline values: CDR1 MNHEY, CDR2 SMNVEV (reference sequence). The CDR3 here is CASSLKDRMAGELFF. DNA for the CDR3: TGTGCCAGCAGTCTTAAGGACAGGATGGCCGGGGAGCTGTTTTTT.

The CDR3 loop is CASSDLGTGIYEQYF. In DNA form, the CDR3 reads TGTGCCAGCAGCGACCTCGGGACAGGGATCTACGAGCAGTACTTC. The chain recombines TRBV28 with TRBJ2-7; TRBD1 aligns across 9 bases. CDR3 length equals 15 residues. Germline V gene data show CDR1 as MDHEN and CDR2 as SYDVKM. Trimming at V came to 6 bases and at J to 3 bases, leaving 9 bases not matched to a gene.

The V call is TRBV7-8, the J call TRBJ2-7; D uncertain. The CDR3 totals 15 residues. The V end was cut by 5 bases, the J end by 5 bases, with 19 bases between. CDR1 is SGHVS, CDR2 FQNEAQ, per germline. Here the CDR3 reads CASSPQVTALHEQYF. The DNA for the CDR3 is TGTGCCAGCAGCCCGCAGGTAACGGCTCTCCACGAGCAGTACTTC.

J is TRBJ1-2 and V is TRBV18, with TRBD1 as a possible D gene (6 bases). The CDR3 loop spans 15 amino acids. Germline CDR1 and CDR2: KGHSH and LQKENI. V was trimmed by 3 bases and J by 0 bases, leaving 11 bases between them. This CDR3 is CASSPDRLTNYGYTF. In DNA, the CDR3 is TGTGCCAGCTCACCGGACAGACTGACTAACTATGGCTACACCTTC.

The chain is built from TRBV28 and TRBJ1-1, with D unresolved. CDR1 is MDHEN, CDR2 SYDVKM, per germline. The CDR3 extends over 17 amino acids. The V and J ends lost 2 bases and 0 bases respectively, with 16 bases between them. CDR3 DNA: TGTGCCAGCAGTTTAATGTCGATCCCAGTTATGAACACTGAAGCTTTCTTT. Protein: CASSLMSIPVMNTEAFF.

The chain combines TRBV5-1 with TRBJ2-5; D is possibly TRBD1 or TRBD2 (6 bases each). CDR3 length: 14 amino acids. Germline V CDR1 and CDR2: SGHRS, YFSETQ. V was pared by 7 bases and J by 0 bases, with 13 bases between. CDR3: CASGRRGYQETQYF. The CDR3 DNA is TGCGCCAGCGGGAGGAGGGGGTACCAAGAGACCCAGTACTTC.